This T cell receptor beta chain was observed in a study of monozygotic twins with inflammatory bowel disease. Overall study findings and caveats: IBD-affected twins scored below their healthy co-twins in TCRbeta diversity (inverse Simpson).

Germline values: CDR1 MNHEY, CDR2 SVGAGI. The CDR3 loop spans 11 amino acids. Investigators pulled total RNA out of whole blood and did not sort T cells. TCRdb reworked the 5' RACE reads into one entry per CDR3 protein, no DNA. The repertoire table contains 200,000 to 250,000 distinct CDR3 sequences. Note on this clonotype: No antigen is known for it.

The V call is TRBV6-5, the J call TRBJ2-7; no DNA is available, so the TRBD1 call from TCRdb remains unchecked. This receptor was taken from a human donor with ulcerative colitis or Crohn's disease, or a healthy co-twin of an affected twin (not recorded which). The specimen was blood. The chain's CDR3 is CASEQGNEQYF.